One and the same sample provided the 24 T cell receptor beta chains below, sequenced in a study of T cell responses to AZD1222 COVID-19 vaccine. Only in-frame clones appear in the TCRdb table, and some are missing; sequencing was by immunoSEQ multiplex PCR. This sample carries 90,000 to 120,000 clones, approximately 86% of them seen once, and the ten largest clones take less than 3.5%. Sequencing used peripheral blood, obtained on day 0 of AZD1222 vaccination. These receptors were taken from an adult in good health.

A single count supports this clone. The CDR3 coding sequence is TGTGCCACCTTCCCTACCGGGACTTCGAACACCGGGGAGCTGTTTTTT. Translation gives CATFPTGTSNTGELFF. The chain combines TRBV6-4 with TRBJ2-2, with D maybe TRBD2 (6 bases). Trimming removed 10 bases from V and 0 bases from J, with 18 bases in between. Germline-derived CDR1 and CDR2 are MRHNA and SNTAGT. CDR3 length equals 16 residues.

The gene calls are TRBV28 and TRBJ2-7; D call uncertain. The CDR3 extends over 11 amino acids. Germline CDR1 MDHEN, CDR2 SYDVKM. V lost 6 bases and J 2 bases, leaving 5 bases between the germline ends. The CDR3 DNA sequence: TGTGCCAGCAGCTCACCCTACGAGCAGTACTTC. This gives the protein CASSSPYEQYF.

The chain recombines TRBV5-1 with TRBJ1-1; 7 nucleotides line up with TRBD1. From germline, CDR1 is SGHRS and CDR2 YFSETQ. CDR3 size: 16 residues. The V segment lost 4 bases and the J segment 0 bases; nucleotides outside the gene matches: 9. Here the CDR3 DNA reads TGCGCCAGCAGCACGAGAGCGGGACAGTTGAACACTGAAGCTTTCTTT. Translation gives CASSTRAGQLNTEAFF.

The gene calls are TRBV5-1 and TRBJ2-1, with 9 bases matching TRBD2. Looked up from germline, CDR1 is SGHRS and CDR2 is YFSETQ. The CDR3 is 15 amino acids. Trimming took 2 bases from V and 1 from J; bases not matched to a gene: 1. CDR3 sequence (DNA): TGCGCCAGCAGCTTCGCGGGGGGGTCCTACAATGAGCAGTTCTTC. It codes for CASSFAGGSYNEQFF.

V is TRBV5-1 and J is TRBJ2-5; 8 bases map to TRBD1. The CDR3 is made up of 14 amino acids. In germline, CDR1 is SGHRS, CDR2 YFSETQ. The trim removed 2 bases at V and 2 bases at J, leaving 2 bases unmatched. The CDR3 DNA reads as TGCGCCAGCAGCTTACAGGGGGATCAAGAGACCCAGTACTTC. This gives the protein CASSLQGDQETQYF.

V and J are TRBV5-8 and TRBJ1-4; tentatively, D is TRBD1 (5 bases). The CDR3 runs 17 residues. Trimming pared 0 bases from V and 5 bases from J, leaving 17 bases between. Germline V gene data show CDR1 as SGHTS and CDR2 as YDEGEE. The CDR3 here is CASSLGSQRGANEKLFF. CDR3 sequence (DNA): TGTGCCAGCAGCTTGGGCTCTCAAAGGGGCGCAAATGAAAAACTGTTTTTT.

This chain uses TRBV10-3 with TRBJ2-7, with a weak D call TRBD1 (6 bases). Germline assignment: CDR1 ENHRY and CDR2 SYGVKD. V lost 7 bases, J lost 6 bases, and 16 bases lay in between. The CDR3 consists of 13 residues. This CDR3 reads CAITALQGGEQYF. The DNA for the CDR3 is TGTGCCATCACCGCCTTACAGGGCGGCGAGCAGTACTTC.

This clone was seen a few times. The chain has TRBV4-1 and TRBJ2-2; D call uncertain. Trimming pared 0 bases from V and 2 bases from J, leaving 10 bases between. The V gene's germline CDR1 is MGHRA and CDR2 YSYEKL. The CDR3 extends over 16 amino acids. This CDR3 reads CASSQEQPQNTGELFF. CDR3 DNA: TGCGCCAGCAGCCAAGAACAGCCCCAAAACACCGGGGAGCTGTTTTTT.

This sequence joins TRBV11-2 and TRBJ2-7; D unresolved. CDR1 and CDR2 from the germline V gene are SGHAT and FQNNGV. V lost 3 bases to trimming and J lost 2 bases, with 11 bases between them. CDR3 size: 14 residues. For the CDR3, the DNA is TGTGCCAGCAGCTTGGTAGCAACGGCCTACGAGCAGTACTTC. Its protein is CASSLVATAYEQYF.

The genes are TRBV11-3 and TRBJ2-1, with no clear D. Trimming took off 5 bases at V and 10 bases at J, with 12 bases between the two ends. The CDR3 runs to 12 residues. Per germline, CDR1 SGHNT and CDR2 YENEEA. CDR3 in amino acids: CASSPTLGEQFF. For the CDR3, the DNA is TGTGCCAGCAGCCCGACTCTAGGCGAGCAGTTCTTC.

The chain has TRBV28 and TRBJ1-4; D remains unclear. CDR3 size: 14 residues. The germline V gene has CDR1 MDHEN and CDR2 SYDVKM. Trimming took 3 bases from V and 4 from J, leaving 9 bases between them. The CDR3 here is CASSFGRDNEKLFF. CDR3 coding DNA: TGTGCCAGCAGTTTTGGGCGGGATAATGAAAAACTGTTTTTT. Complete variable domain (other parts from reference TRBV28 and TRBJ1-4): DVKVTQSSRYLVKRTGEKVFLECVQDMDHENMFWYRQDPGLGLRLIYFSYDVKMKEKGDIPEGYSVSREKKERFSLILESASTNQTSMYLCASSFGRDNEKLFFGSGTQLSVL.

The chain carries TRBV7-6 and TRBJ1-5; D is perhaps TRBD1 (6 bases). Trimming left V 5 bases short and J 5 bases short, with 13 bases between. The CDR3 runs 14 residues. Germline-derived CDR1 and CDR2 are SGHVS and FNYEAQ. CDR3 amino acids: CASSPTGSDQPQHF. The CDR3 bases are TGTGCCAGCAGCCCCACAGGGTCGGATCAGCCCCAGCATTTT.

The chain couples TRBV5-1 to TRBJ2-1; 8 bases line up with TRBD1. Trimming removed 0 bases from V and 6 bases from J; junction bases left unmatched: 8. Germline V gives CDR1 SGHRS, CDR2 YFSETQ. This CDR3 contains 16 residues. The CDR3 DNA sequence: TGCGCCAGCAGCTTGGTTGACAGGGGCCCGCCCAATGAGCAGTTCTTC. Its protein product is CASSLVDRGPPNEQFF.

V usage is TRBV28 and J usage is TRBJ1-4, with 7 bases that match TRBD1. With V trimmed by 5 bases and J by 7 bases, 7 bases remained unmatched. CDR3 length equals 14 residues. Germline V lookup: CDR1 MDHEN, CDR2 SYDVKM. The CDR3 sequence: CASSAHRDSEKLFF. The DNA of the CDR3 is TGTGCCAGCAGTGCTCACCGGGACAGTGAAAAACTGTTTTTT.

The CDR3: CASSLLIGLETGANTGELFF. CDR3 in DNA: TGTGCCAGCAGCTTATTAATTGGATTGGAGACAGGGGCGAACACCGGGGAGCTGTTTTTT. The chain combines TRBV13 with TRBJ2-2, with 8 bases aligning to TRBD1. V was pared by 2 bases and J by 0 bases, with 14 bases of the junction left unmatched. The CDR3 is made up of 20 amino acids. Germline CDR1 PRHDT, CDR2 FYEKMQ (reference sequence).

The chain uses TRBV19 and TRBJ1-2; D call uncertain. The CDR3 has 14 amino acids. Germline V gene sequence: CDR1 LNHDA, CDR2 SQIVND (reference sequence). Trimming left V 2 bases short and J 4 bases short, with 11 bases between. Here the CDR3 reads CASSIKSGIYGYTF. CDR3 in DNA: TGTGCCAGTAGTATAAAGTCGGGGATCTATGGCTACACCTTC.

V is TRBV6-1 and J is TRBJ2-5; TRBD1 is a possible D gene (6 bases). This CDR3 is built from 13 residues. The V and J ends lost 1 base and 7 bases respectively, with 10 bases between them. Germline CDR1 reads MNHNS; CDR2 reads SASEGT. This chain's CDR3 is CASSEGDIGTQYF. The CDR3 DNA reads as TGTGCCAGCAGTGAAGGGGACATCGGGACCCAGTACTTC.

The gene calls are TRBV7-9 and TRBJ1-6, with D tentatively TRBD1 (5 bases). Trimming took 1 base from V and 9 from J, leaving 19 bases between them. Germline CDR1 and CDR2: SEHNR and FQNEAQ (reference sequence). This CDR3 contains 17 residues. This chain's CDR3 is CASSLGYRIIPLSPLHF. The CDR3, as DNA: TGTGCCAGCAGCTTAGGGTACAGGATCATACCCCTTTCACCCCTCCACTTT. The whole variable domain, remainder taken from reference TRBV7-9 and TRBJ1-6, is DTGVSQNPRHKITKRGQNVTFRCDPISEHNRLYWYRQTLGQGPEFLTYFQNEAQLEKSRLLSDRFSAERPKGSFSTLEIQRTEQGDSAMYLCASSLGYRIIPLSPLHFGNGTRLTVT.

V usage is TRBV18 and J usage is TRBJ1-4; D might be TRBD1 (5 bases). The V gene lost 3 bases and the J gene lost 6 bases, with 14 bases spanning the gap. This CDR3 has 15 residues. Germline assignment: CDR1 KGHSH and CDR2 LQKENI. The CDR3 bases are TGTGCCAGCTCACCGACTCAAGACAGAGATGAAAAACTGTTTTTT. It yields the protein CASSPTQDRDEKLFF.

The rearrangement joins TRBV27 to TRBJ1-6; tentatively, D is TRBD1 (5 bases). CDR3 size: 13 residues. Germline values: CDR1 MNHEY, CDR2 SMNVEV (reference sequence). The ends were cut back, 8 bases at V and 6 bases at J, with 11 bases in the middle. CDR3 bases: TGTGCCAGCCATAGTAGGGGTAATTCACCCCTCCACTTT. It codes for CASHSRGNSPLHF.

The chain has TRBV29-1 and TRBJ1-2; TRBD1 agrees at 10 bases. Trimming took 0 bases from V and 3 from J; bases not matched to a gene: 7. The CDR3 length is 16 residues. The germline gives CDR1 SQVTM, CDR2 ANQGSEA. CDR3 DNA: TGCAGCGTTGAAGATTGGGACAGGGGTGTTGACTATGGCTACACCTTC. It specifies CSVEDWDRGVDYGYTF.

The chain links TRBV28 to TRBJ1-6; weak D call: TRBD1 (5 bases). The germline V gene has CDR1 MDHEN and CDR2 SYDVKM. V was trimmed by 8 bases and J by 5 bases, leaving 13 bases between them. This CDR3 spans 14 amino acids. The CDR3 nucleotides read TGTGCCAGCGACCCTTTACAGGATAATTCACCCCTCCACTTT. This codes for CASDPLQDNSPLHF.

The CDR3 region has the DNA TGTGCCAGCAGCGACCGATGGATTGAGACTGAAGCTTTCTTT. Encoded protein: CASSDRWIETEAFF. V is TRBV9 and J is TRBJ1-1; D gene ambiguous. Germline lookup yields CDR1 SGDLS and CDR2 YYNGEE. This CDR3 is 14 amino acids long. V lost 3 bases and J lost 5, with 14 bases in between. Supplemented by reference TRBV9 and TRBJ1-1, the full variable domain reads DSGVTQTPKHLITATGQRVTLRCSPRSGDLSVYWYQQSLDQGLQFLIQYYNGEERAKGNILERFSAQQFPDLHSELNLSSLELGDSALYFCASSDRWIETEAFFGQGTRLTVV.

The rearrangement joins TRBV6-5 to TRBJ2-7, with a tentative D call TRBD2 (6 bases). V was shortened by 10 bases and J by 1 base, with 17 bases between the two germline ends. The CDR3 sequence is 14 residues long. The germline CDR1 and CDR2 sequences are MNHEY and SVGAGI. The CDR3 nucleotides are TGTGCCACGCCTGGTCTGGAGGGATCCTACGAGCAGTACTTC. This gives the protein CATPGLEGSYEQYF.